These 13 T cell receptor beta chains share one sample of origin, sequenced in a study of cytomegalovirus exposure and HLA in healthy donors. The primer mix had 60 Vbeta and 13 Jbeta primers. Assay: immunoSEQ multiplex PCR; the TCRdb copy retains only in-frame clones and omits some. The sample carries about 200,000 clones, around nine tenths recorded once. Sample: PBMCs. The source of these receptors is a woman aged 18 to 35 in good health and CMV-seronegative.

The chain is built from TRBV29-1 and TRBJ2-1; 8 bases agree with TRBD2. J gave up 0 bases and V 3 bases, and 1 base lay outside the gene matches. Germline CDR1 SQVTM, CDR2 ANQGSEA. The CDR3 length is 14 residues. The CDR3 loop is CSVEGLDSYNEQFF. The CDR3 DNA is TGCAGCGTTGAGGGACTAGACTCCTACAATGAGCAGTTCTTC.

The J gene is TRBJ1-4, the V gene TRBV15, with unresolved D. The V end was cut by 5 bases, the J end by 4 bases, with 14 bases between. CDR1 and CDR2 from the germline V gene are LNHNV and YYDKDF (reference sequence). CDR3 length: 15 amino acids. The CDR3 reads CATSSQAVINEKLFF. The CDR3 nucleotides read TGTGCCACCAGCTCCCAGGCAGTAATTAATGAAAAACTGTTTTTT.

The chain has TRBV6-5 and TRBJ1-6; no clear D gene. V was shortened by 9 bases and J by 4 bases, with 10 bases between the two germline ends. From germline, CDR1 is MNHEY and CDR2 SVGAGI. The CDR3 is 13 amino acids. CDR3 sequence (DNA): TGTGCCAGTTCGAGGGAGTATAATTCACCCCTCCACTTT. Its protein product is CASSREYNSPLHF.

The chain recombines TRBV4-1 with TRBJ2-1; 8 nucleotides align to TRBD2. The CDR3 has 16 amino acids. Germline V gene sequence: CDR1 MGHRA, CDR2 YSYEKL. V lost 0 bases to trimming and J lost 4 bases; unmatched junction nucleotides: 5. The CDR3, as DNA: TGCGCCAGCAGCCAAGAGCCGGGAGGGCCGTACAATGAGCAGTTCTTC. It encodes CASSQEPGGPYNEQFF.

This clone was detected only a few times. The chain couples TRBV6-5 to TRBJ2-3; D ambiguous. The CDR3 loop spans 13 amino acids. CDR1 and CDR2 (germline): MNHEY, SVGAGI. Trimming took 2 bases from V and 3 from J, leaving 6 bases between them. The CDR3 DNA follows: TGTGCCAGCAGTTACGCGGAGACAGATACGCAGTATTTT. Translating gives CASSYAETDTQYF.

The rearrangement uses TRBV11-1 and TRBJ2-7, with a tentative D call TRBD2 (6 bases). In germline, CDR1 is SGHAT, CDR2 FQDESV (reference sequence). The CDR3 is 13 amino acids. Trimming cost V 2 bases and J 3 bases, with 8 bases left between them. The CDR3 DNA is TGTGCCAGCAGCTTATGGGAGGACTACGAGCAGTACTTC. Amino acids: CASSLWEDYEQYF.

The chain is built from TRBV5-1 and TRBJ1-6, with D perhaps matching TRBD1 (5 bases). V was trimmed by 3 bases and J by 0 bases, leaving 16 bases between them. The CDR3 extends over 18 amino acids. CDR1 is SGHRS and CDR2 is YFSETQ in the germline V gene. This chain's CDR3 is CASSSLGERGSYNSPLHF. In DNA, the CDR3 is TGCGCCAGCAGCTCCCTGGGGGAGCGGGGCTCCTATAATTCACCCCTCCACTTT.

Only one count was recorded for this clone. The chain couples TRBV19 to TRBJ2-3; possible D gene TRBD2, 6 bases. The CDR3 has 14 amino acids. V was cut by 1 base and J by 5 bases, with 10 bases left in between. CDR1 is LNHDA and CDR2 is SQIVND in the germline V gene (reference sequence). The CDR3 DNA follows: TGTGCCAGTAGTATAGCGGGAGCCGGAGATACGCAGTATTTT. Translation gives CASSIAGAGDTQYF.

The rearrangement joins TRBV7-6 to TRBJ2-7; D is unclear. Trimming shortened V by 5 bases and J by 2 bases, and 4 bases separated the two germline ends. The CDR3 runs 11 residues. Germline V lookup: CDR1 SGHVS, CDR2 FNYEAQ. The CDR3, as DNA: TGTGCCAGCAGCAACACCTACGAGCAGTACTTC. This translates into CASSNTYEQYF.

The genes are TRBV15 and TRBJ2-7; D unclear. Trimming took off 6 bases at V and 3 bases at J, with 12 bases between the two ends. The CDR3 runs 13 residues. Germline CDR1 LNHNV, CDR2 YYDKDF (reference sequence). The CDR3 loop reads CATSSWLNYEQYF. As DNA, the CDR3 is TGTGCCACCAGTAGCTGGCTAAACTACGAGCAGTACTTC.

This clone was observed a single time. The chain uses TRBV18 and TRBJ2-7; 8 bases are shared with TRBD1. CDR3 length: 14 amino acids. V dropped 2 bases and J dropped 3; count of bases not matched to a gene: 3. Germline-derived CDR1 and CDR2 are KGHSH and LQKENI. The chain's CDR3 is CASSPGTGLYEQYF. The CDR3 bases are TGTGCCAGCTCACCAGGGACAGGCCTCTACGAGCAGTACTTC.

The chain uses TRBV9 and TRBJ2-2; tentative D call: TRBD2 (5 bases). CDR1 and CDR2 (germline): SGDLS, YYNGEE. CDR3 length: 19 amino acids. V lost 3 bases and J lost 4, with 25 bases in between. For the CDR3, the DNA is TGTGCCAGCAGCGCGAGCGGAAGCAGCAAGAGGCATAGCACCGGGGAGCTGTTTTTT. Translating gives CASSASGSSKRHSTGELFF.

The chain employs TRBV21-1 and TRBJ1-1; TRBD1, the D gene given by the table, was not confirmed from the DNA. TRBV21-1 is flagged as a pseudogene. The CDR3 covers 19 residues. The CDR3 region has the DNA TGTGCCAGCAGCAACCCCAACCTGGACAGACGATACATGAACACTGAAGCTTTCTTT. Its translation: CASSNPNLDRRYMNTEAFF.